This T cell receptor beta chain was observed in a study of shared T cell receptors in the human thymus. Trimming removed 7 bases from V and 3 bases from J; junction bases left unmatched: 9. The CDR3 totals 15 residues. Germline V gene sequence: CDR1 SGHRS, CDR2 YFSETQ. Data came from immunoSEQ multiplex PCR; TCRdb stores just in-frame clones and leaves some out. This sample carries under 450,000 clones, about 95% of them seen once, and the ten largest clones take around 0.018%. This clone was detected only a few times. The specimen was thymocytes. V usage is TRBV5-1 and J usage is TRBJ2-3; TRBD1 matches at 9 bases. The source is a human donor. This CDR3 is CASSIGTGITDTQYF. CDR3 sequence (DNA): TGCGCCAGCTCGATAGGGACAGGGATAACAGATACGCAGTATTTT.